This T cell receptor (beta chain) derives from a study of response to subunit inactivated influenza vaccine. This clonotype was detected a few times. The CDR3 is 15 residues long. V dropped 2 bases and J dropped 1 base, with 12 bases sitting between them. Germline CDR1 reads SGHRS; CDR2 reads YFSETQ. TCRdb reanalysed the RT-PCR reads using MiXCR and keeps one entry per CDR3 protein. Of roughly 700,000 distinct CDR3 sequences listed, around 14% were seen once; the top ten hold 11%. The genes are TRBV5-1 and TRBJ2-5; D might be TRBD1 (6 bases). The TCR was taken from a man over 45 who received an inactivated influenza vaccine. This specimen was PBMCs from blood, taken 11 to 12 days after vaccination. The CDR3: CASSFSAGVQETQYF. As DNA, the CDR3 is TGCGCCAGCAGCTTTTCGGCAGGGGTCCAAGAGACCCAGTACTTC.